These T cell receptor beta chains were read from a single sample in a study of OX40 agonist ivuxolimab in advanced cancers. Generated by immunoSEQ multiplex PCR, the TCRdb table keeps only in-frame clones and is missing some. The data hold tens of thousands of clones, with about 85% observed a single time. This sample comprised CD4+ or CD8+ T cells sorted from blood, obtained in a trial of the OX40 agonist ivuxolimab. The receptors were sampled from an adult with an advanced solid tumor such as melanoma, head and neck, liver or kidney cancer. Both conserved end residues are part of each CDR3. Fields, in order: V gene, J gene, CDR3 protein.

TRBV12-5	TRBJ2-7	CASGLGSPYYEQYF
TRBV5-5	TRBJ2-7	CASSSIFEQYF
TRBV2	TRBJ1-2	CASSEARTVSGYTF
TRBV7-9	TRBJ2-7	CASRPGTGTYEQYF
TRBV27	TRBJ2-7	CASRTGPTEQYF
TRBV7-8	TRBJ2-7	CASSFTGARNEQYF
TRBV27	TRBJ2-7	CASSTPGLAGGRKGEQYF
TRBV27	TRBJ1-1	CASSFVPNTEAFF
TRBV5-1	TRBJ1-4	CASRLSWDIEKLFF
TRBV5-1	TRBJ2-7	CASMDGGGMNYEQYF